This T cell receptor beta chain was recovered during a study of shared clonotypes between healthy human individuals. Produced via immunoSEQ multiplex PCR; TCRdb's table is partial and in-frame only. Found here are about 2,500,000 clones, more than 90% of them singletons; the top ten hold under 0.15%. The CDR3 loop spans 11 amino acids. Germline-derived CDR1 and CDR2 are SQVTM and ANQGSEA. The germline V and J ends were trimmed by 7 bases and 3 bases, with 10 bases remaining between them. As for this clone: Antigen unknown.

Study-level points and caveats: Inspection by rarefaction showed sorted-subset sequencing to be incomplete despite large depth.

The sequence was obtained from a man younger than 35 in good health. Specimen: naive CD4+ T cells sorted from blood. The sample's subset: CD45RA+ positively selected. The chain carries TRBV29-1 and TRBJ2-7; D could derive from TRBD1 or TRBD2 (5 bases each). The CDR3 nucleotides are TGCAGCGCCCGTGGGGGCTACGAGCAGTACTTC. Its protein product is CSARGGYEQYF.